Below, 5 T cell receptor beta chains from the same sample are listed, as sequenced in a study of shared clonotypes between healthy human individuals. Only in-frame clones appear in the TCRdb table, and some are missing; sequencing was by immunoSEQ multiplex PCR. The sample yields some 2,000,000 clones, under 97% seen once. The sample comprised naive CD4+ T cells sorted from blood. Subset denoted: CD45RA+ positively selected. These receptors were taken from a man younger than 30 in good health.

In its sample, this clone was seen a few times. V usage is TRBV7-9 and J usage is TRBJ1-6; D is perhaps TRBD1 (5 bases). V was clipped by 5 bases and J by 9 bases, with 11 bases between them. The CDR3 runs to 13 residues. From germline, CDR1 is SEHNR and CDR2 FQNEAQ (reference sequence). The CDR3 sequence: CASSITGISPLHF. The CDR3, as DNA: TGTGCCAGCAGCATTACAGGAATTTCACCCCTCCACTTT. The full variable domain, with the rest looked up from reference TRBV7-9 and TRBJ1-6, is DTGVSQNPRHKITKRGQNVTFRCDPISEHNRLYWYRQTLGQGPEFLTYFQNEAQLEKSRLLSDRFSAERPKGSFSTLEIQRTEQGDSAMYLCASSITGISPLHFGNGTRLTVT.

V and J are TRBV5-4 and TRBJ2-5, with TRBD1 matching over 7 bases. J lost 6 bases, V lost 3 bases, and 8 bases had no gene match. The V gene's germline CDR1 is SGHNT and CDR2 YYREEE (reference sequence). CDR3 length: 14 amino acids. The DNA for the CDR3 is TGTGCCAGCAGCTCCGGACAGGATTGGAAGACCCAGTACTTC. This sequence encodes CASSSGQDWKTQYF.

V usage is TRBV30 and J usage is TRBJ1-5; 10 bases line up with TRBD1. The V and J ends lost 3 bases and 3 bases, in that order; junction bases with no gene match: 5. Germline assignment: CDR1 GTSNPN and CDR2 SVGIG (reference sequence). The CDR3 has 15 residues. The CDR3 DNA follows: TGTGCCTGGAGAGGGACAGGGGCTCTCAATCAGCCCCAGCATTTT. Amino acid sequence: CAWRGTGALNQPQHF.

The chain uses TRBV6-6 and TRBJ2-2; maybe TRBD1 (6 bases). Trimming shortened V by 6 bases and J by 3 bases, and 11 bases separated the two germline ends. Per the germline V gene, CDR1 is MNHNY and CDR2 is SVGAGI (reference sequence). CDR3 length: 14 amino acids. The CDR3 DNA follows: TGTGCCAGCAGCTACAGGGAGTACACCGGGGAGCTGTTTTTT. Protein sequence: CASSYREYTGELFF.

The chain carries TRBV5-4 and TRBJ2-5, with D tentatively TRBD1 or TRBD2 (5 bases each). Trimming shortened V by 2 bases and J by 5 bases, and 10 bases separated the two germline ends. The germline V gene encodes CDR1 SGHNT and CDR2 YYREEE (reference sequence). The CDR3 is made up of 13 amino acids. In DNA form, the CDR3 reads TGTGCCAGCAGCTTACGAGGGGCCGAGACCCAGTACTTC. It specifies CASSLRGAETQYF.